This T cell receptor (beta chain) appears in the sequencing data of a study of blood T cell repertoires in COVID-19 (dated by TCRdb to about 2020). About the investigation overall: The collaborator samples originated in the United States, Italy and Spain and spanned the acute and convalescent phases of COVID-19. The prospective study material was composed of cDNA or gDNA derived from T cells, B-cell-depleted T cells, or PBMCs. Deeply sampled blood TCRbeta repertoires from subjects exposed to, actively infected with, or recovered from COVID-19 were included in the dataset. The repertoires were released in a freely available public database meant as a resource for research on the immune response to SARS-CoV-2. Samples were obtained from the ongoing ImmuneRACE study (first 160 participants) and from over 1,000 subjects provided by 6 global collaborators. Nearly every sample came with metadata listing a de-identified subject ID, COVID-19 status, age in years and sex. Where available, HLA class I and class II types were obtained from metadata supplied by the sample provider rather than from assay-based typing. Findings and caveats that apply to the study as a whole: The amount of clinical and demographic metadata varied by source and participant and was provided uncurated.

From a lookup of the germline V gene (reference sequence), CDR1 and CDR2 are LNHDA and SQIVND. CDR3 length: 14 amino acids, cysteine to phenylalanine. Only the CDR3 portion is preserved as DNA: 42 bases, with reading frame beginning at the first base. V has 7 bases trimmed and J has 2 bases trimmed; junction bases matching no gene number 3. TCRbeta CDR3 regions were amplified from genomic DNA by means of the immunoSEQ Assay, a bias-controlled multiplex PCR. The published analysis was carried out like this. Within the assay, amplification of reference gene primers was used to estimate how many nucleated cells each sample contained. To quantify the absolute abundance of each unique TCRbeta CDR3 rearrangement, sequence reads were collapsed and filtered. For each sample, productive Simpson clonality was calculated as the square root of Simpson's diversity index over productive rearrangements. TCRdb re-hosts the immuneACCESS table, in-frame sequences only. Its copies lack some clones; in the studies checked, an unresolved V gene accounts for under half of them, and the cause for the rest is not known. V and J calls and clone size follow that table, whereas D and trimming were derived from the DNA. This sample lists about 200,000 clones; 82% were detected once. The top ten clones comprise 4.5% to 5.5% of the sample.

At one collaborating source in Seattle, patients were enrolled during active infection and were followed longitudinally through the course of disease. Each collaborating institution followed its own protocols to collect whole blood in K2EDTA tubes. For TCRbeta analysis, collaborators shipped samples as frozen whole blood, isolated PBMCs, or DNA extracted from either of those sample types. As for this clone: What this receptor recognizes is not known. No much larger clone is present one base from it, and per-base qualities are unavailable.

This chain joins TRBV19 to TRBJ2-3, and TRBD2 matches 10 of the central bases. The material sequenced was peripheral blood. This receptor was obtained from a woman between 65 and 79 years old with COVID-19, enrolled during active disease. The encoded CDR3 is CASTGLAATDTQYF. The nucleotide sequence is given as TGTGCCAGTACAGGACTAGCGGCCACAGATACGCAGTATTTT.